This T cell receptor beta chain was obtained from a study of T cell responses to AZD1222 COVID-19 vaccine. TCRdb's copy holds only in-frame clones and misses some; the assay was immunoSEQ multiplex PCR. The sample has some 130,000 clones, roughly 85% seen once; the top ten hold roughly 8.7%. Study conclusions and caveats: Spike was spanned by vaccine-associated CD4 TCRs, with dominance at 160-218 and 743-854. After the peak T cell response, and only then, were repertoires sampled. Donors, mostly white British, included more females; clonal diversity was possibly underestimated.

About this clone: Its antigen is undetermined.

Germline CDR1 SGHAT, CDR2 FQNNGV. The CDR3 runs to 15 residues. The germline V and J ends were trimmed by 6 bases and 0 bases, with 12 bases remaining between them. This clonotype originated in an adult who received the MenACWY meningococcal vaccine as a control. The rearrangement links TRBV11-2 to TRBJ1-3; TRBD1 might be the D (6 bases). The sample was peripheral blood, taken 28 days after the second dose of the MenACWY control vaccine. The CDR3 spells CASSPRGLSGNTIYF. The CDR3 DNA is TGTGCCAGCAGTCCTCGGGGGCTCTCTGGAAACACCATATATTTT.